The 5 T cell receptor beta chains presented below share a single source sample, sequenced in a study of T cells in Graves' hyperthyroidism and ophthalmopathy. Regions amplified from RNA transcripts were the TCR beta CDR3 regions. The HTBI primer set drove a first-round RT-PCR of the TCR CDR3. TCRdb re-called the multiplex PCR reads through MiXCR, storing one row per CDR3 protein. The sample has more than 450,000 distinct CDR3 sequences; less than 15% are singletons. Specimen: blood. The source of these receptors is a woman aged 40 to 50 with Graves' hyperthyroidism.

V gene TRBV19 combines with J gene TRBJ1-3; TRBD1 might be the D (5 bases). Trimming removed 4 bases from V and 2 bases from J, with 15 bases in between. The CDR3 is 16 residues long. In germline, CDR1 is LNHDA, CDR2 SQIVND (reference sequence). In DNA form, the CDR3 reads TGTGCCAGTAGTACTTATCCAGGGAAGACTGGAAACACCATATATTTT. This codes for CASSTYPGKTGNTIYF.

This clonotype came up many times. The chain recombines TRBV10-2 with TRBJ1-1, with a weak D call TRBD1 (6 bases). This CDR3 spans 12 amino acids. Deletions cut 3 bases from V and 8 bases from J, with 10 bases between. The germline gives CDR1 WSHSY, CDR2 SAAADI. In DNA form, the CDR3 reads TGCGCCAGCAGTGACCCAGGACAGGAAGCTTTCTTT. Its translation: CASSDPGQEAFF.

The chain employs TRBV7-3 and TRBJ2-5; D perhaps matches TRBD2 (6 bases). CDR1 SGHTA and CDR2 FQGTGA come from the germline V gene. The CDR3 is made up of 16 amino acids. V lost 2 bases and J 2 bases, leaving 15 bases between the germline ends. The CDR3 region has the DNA TGTGCCAGCAGCTTATACGTCACTAGCAATCAAGAGACCCAGTACTTC. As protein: CASSLYVTSNQETQYF.

The CDR3 DNA reads TGCGCCAGCAGCTTGGGGGGGAATAACTACGAGCAGTACTTC. It is translated as CASSLGGNNYEQYF. The chain uses TRBV5-1 and TRBJ2-7; D possibly matches TRBD1 or TRBD2 (5 bases each). From germline, CDR1 is SGHRS and CDR2 YFSETQ. V dropped 0 bases and J dropped 3 bases, with 10 bases sitting between them. The CDR3 spans 14 residues.

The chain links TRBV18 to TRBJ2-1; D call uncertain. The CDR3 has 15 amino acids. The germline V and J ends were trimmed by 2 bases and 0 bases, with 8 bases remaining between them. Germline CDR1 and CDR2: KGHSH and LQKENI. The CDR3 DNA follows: TGTGCCAGCTCACCATTGGAGAGCTCCTACAATGAGCAGTTCTTC. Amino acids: CASSPLESSYNEQFF.